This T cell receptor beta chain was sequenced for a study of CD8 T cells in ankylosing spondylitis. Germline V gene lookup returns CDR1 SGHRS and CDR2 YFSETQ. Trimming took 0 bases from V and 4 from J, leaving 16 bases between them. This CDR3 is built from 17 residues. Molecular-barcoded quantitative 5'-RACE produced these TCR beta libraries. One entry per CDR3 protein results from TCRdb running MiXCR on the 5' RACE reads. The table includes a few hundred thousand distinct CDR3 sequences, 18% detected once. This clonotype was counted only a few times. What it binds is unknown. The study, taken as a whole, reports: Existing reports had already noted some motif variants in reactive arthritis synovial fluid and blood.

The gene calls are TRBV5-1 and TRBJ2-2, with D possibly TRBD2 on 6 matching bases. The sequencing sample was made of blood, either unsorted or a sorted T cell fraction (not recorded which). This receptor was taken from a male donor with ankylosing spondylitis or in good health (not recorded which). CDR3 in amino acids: CASSLELAKRGTGELFF. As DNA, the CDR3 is TGCGCCAGCAGCTTGGAGCTAGCGAAGAGGGGCACCGGGGAGCTGTTTTTT.